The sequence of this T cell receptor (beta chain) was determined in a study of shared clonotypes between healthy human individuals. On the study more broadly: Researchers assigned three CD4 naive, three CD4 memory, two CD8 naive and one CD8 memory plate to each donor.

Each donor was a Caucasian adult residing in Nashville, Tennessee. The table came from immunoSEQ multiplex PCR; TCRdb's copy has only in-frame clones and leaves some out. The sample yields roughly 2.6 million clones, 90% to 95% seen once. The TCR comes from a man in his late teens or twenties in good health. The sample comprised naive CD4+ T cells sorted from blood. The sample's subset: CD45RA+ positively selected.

CDR3 coding DNA: TGTGCCAGCAGCTTAGTGGGGACAGTAGGCTACACCTTC. Amino acid sequence: CASSLVGTVGYTF. The gene calls are TRBV7-9 and TRBJ1-2; 7 bases agree with TRBD1. There are 13 residues in the CDR3. Germline CDR1 reads SEHNR; CDR2 reads FQNEAQ (reference sequence). V shed 1 base and J 8 bases; nucleotides not matched to a gene: 4.